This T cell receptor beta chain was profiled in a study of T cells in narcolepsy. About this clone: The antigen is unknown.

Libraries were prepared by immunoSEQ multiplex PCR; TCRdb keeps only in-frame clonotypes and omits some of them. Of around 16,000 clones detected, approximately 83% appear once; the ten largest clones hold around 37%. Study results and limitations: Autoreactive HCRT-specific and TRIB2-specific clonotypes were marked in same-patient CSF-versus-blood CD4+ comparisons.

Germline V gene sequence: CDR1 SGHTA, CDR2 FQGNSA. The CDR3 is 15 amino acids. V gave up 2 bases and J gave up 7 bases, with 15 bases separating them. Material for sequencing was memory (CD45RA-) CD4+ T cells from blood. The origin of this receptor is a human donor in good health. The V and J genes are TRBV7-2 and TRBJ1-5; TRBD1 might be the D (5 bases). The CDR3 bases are TGTGCCAGCAGCTTAACAGCCCTAGACAGCCAGCCCCAGCATTTT. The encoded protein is CASSLTALDSQPQHF.